Given below is one TCR beta chain in context. As handled by the study authors: From reference gene primer amplification, estimates of nucleated cell counts were derived. Repertoires were generated with immunoSEQ multiplex PCR, while TCRdb's copy carries only in-frame clones and drops some. The D gene and trimming were derived from the DNA, and the V and J assignments and clone size from that table. Among about 210,000 clones listed, around 83% were seen once. The sample comes from a study of blood T cell repertoires in COVID-19. Germline assignment: CDR1 KGHDR and CDR2 SFDVKD. The CDR3 contains 14 residues. Unmatched junction bases numbered 5, after V lost 5 bases and J lost 2 bases.

The material sequenced was peripheral blood. The TCR was taken from a woman aged 45-60 years with acute or convalescent COVID-19. The V and J genes are TRBV24-1 and TRBJ2-7, with TRBD2 matching over 7 bases. The CDR3 protein is CATSGSLAPYEQYF. In nucleotides, the CDR3 is TGTGCCACCAGTGGCTCACTAGCGCCCTACGAGCAGTACTTC.